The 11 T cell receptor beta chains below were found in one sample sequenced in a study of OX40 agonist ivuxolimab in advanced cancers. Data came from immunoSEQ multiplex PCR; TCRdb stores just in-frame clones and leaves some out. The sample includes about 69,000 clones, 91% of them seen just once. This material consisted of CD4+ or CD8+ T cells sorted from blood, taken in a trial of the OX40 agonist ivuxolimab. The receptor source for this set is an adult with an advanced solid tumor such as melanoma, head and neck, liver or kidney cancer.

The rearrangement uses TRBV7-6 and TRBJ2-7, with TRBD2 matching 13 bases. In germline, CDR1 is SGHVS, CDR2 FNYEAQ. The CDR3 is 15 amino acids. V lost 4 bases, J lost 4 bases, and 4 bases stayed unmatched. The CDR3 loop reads CASSSGLAGKYEQYF. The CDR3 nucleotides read TGTGCCAGCAGCTCGGGACTAGCGGGAAAATACGAGCAGTACTTC.

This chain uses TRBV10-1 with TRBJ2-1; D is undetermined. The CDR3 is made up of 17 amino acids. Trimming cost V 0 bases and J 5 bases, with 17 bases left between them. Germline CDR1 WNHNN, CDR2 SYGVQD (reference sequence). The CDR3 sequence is CASSESGSRTQDNEQFF. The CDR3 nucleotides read TGCGCCAGCAGTGAGTCAGGATCTAGGACCCAGGACAATGAGCAGTTCTTC.

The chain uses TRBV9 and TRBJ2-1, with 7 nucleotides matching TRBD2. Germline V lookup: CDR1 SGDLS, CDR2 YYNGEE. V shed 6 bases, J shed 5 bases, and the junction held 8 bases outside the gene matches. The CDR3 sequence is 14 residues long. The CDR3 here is CASIAGTTNNEQFF. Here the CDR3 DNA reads TGTGCCAGCATCGCCGGGACTACAAACAATGAGCAGTTCTTC.

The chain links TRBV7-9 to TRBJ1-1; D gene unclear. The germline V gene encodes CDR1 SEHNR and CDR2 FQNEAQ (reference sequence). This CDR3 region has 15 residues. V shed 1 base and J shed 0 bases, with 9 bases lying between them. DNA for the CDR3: TGTGCCAGCAGCTTAGGAATAGGTATGAACACTGAAGCTTTCTTT. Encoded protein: CASSLGIGMNTEAFF.

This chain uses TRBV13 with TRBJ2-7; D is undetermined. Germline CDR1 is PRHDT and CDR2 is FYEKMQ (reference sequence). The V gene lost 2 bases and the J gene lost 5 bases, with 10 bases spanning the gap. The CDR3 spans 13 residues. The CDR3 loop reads CASSLRVRNEQYF. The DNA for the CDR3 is TGTGCCAGCAGCTTAAGGGTTCGGAACGAGCAGTACTTC.

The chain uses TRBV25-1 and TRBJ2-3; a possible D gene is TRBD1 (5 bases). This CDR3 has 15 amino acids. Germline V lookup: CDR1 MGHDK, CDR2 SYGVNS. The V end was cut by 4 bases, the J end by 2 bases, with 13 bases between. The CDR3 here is CASSVDRDFTDTQYF. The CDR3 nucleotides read TGTGCCAGCAGTGTTGACAGAGACTTCACAGATACGCAGTATTTT.

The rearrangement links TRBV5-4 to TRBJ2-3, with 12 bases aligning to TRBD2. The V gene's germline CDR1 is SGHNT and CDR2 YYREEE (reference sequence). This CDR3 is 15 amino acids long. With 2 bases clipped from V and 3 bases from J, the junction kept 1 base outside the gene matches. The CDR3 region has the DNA TGTGCCAGCAGCTTTACTAGCGGGAGGACAGATACGCAGTATTTT. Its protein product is CASSFTSGRTDTQYF.

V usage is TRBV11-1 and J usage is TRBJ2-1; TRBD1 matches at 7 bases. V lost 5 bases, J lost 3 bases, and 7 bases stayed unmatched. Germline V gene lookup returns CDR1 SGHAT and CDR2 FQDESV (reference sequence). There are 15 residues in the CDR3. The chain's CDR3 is CASSSRQGIYNEQFF. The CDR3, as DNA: TGTGCCAGCAGCAGCCGACAGGGTATCTACAATGAGCAGTTCTTC. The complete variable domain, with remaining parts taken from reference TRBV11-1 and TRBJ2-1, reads EAEVAQSPRYKITEKSQAVAFWCDPISGHATLYWYRQILGQGPELLVQFQDESVVDDSQLPKDRFSAERLKGVDSTLKIQPAELGDSAMYLCASSSRQGIYNEQFFGPGTRLTVL.

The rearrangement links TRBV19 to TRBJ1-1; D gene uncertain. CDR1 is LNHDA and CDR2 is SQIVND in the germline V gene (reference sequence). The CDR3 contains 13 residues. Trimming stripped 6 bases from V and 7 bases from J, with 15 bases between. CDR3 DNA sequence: TGTGCCAGTAGACTAAGGGTGATCGATGAAGCTTTCTTT. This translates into CASRLRVIDEAFF.

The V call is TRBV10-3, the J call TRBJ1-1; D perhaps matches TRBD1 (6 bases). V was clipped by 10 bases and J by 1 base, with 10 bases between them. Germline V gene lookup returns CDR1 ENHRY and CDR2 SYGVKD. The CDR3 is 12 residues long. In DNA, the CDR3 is TGTGCCACACGGGACAAGAACACTGAAGCTTTCTTT. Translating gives CATRDKNTEAFF.

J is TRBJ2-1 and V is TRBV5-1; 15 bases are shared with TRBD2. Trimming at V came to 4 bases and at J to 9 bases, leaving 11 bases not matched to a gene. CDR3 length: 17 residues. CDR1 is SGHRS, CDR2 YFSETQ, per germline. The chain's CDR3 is CASSRTGTSGRRGEQFF. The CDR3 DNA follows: TGCGCCAGCAGCAGGACCGGGACTAGCGGGAGGAGGGGTGAGCAGTTCTTC.